This TCR beta chain originates from a study of cytomegalovirus exposure and HLA in healthy donors (TCRdb year 2017). Regarding the research as a whole: The roughly 670 repertoires of the first cohort and the approximately 110 validation repertoires were produced on the same platform, according to a later analysis. To predict cytomegalovirus infection status, the study combined high-throughput TCR immunosequencing, statistical association of individual TCRs with disease status, and machine learning. The study aimed to test whether cataloging public T cell receptors could reveal signatures of past pathogen exposure. In addition to the first cohort of roughly 700 subjects, a separate validation cohort of 130 or so different subjects was used.

Measured from the cysteine to the phenylalanine, the CDR3 is 15 residues long. Only the CDR3 region is kept as DNA, spanning 45 bases read in frame from base 1. V gives up 1 base and J gives up 6 bases, and the segment between their germline ends measures 16 bases. CDR1 is given as SGHRS and CDR2 as YFSETQ, both from the germline V gene. What the study reported, not specific to this receptor: All 120 or so repertoires were used to score co-occurrence in the validation cohort in a later analysis, because that analysis had no HLA typing for the cohort. In vitro tests confirmed that a few of the cytomegalovirus-associated TCR beta chains recognize cytomegalovirus antigens. It was suggested by the authors that the approach could potentially be generalized to other disease states and immunological phenotypes. A total of roughly 160 TCR beta chains were listed by the study as associated with cytomegalovirus. Cytomegalovirus status was reported to be diagnosed by the classifier with high specificity and sensitivity in both the original and validation cohorts. While some public TCRs were present in many individuals, most TCR sequences turned up only very rarely across donors. A later analysis found that TCRs clustered in the first cohort also tended to co-occur in the 120 validation repertoires, with 94% of cluster scores above 0.

The donors were included in the validation cohort of 120 subjects, a group kept apart from the roughly 700-subject first cohort. This clone has only a few counts. Its cognate antigen has yet to be identified. No clone much larger than this one lies a single base away; base qualities are absent. Library construction relied on the immunoSEQ multiplex PCR assay. On the authors' methods: A statistical classification framework was built to diagnose cytomegalovirus status from the catalog of TCR beta chain sequences. In TCRdb, the immuneACCESS table is reduced to in-frame sequences with V and J assigned. These tables do not hold every clone; where another copy was compared, an unresolved V gene accounts for under half, and the others remain unexplained. V, J and clone size reflect that table, while D and trimming were determined from the DNA. The sample table lists 150,000 or so clones, just under 90% of them with a count of one. Under 8% of the sample lies in the top ten.

The specimen was PBMCs. The receptor chain draws on TRBV5-1 and TRBJ1-2; the D region possibly corresponds to TRBD1 (5 bases align). The receptor comes from a woman in her twenties or thirties in good health and CMV-seropositive. CDR3 loop: CASSLLRGGENGYTF. Read as DNA, the sequence is TGCGCCAGCAGCTTGCTCCGGGGAGGGGAGAATGGCTACACCTTC.